This T cell receptor (beta chain) was sequenced for a study of T-cell reconstitution after alpha-beta-depleted transplantation in children. Preparation of the TCRbeta library involved a method that used unique molecular identifiers. TCRdb fed the PCR reads into MiXCR, producing one record per CDR3 protein. The sample has some 520,000 distinct CDR3 sequences; about 30% are singletons. Germline V gives CDR1 DFQATT, CDR2 SNEGSKA (reference sequence). Trimming left V 0 bases short and J 0 bases short, with 6 bases between. The CDR3 is made up of 14 amino acids. This chain uses TRBV20-1 with TRBJ1-3; D is undetermined. The TCR originated in a human donor who donated a stem cell graft to a child with aplastic anemia. Sequencing used PBMCs from the stem cell graft donor, obtained from the stem cell graft. This chain's CDR3 is CSAREGGSGNTIYF. The CDR3 DNA reads as TGCAGTGCTAGAGAGGGCGGCTCTGGAAACACCATATATTTT.